A selection of T cell receptor beta chains follows, all from one sample in a study of T cell repertoires in cytomegalovirus infection. TCRdb reanalysed the reads using MiXCR and keeps one entry per CDR3 protein. The table has some 100,000 distinct CDR3 sequences, less than 25% seen once. Sequenced input: CD8+ T cells from PBMCs. The receptors come from a human donor in good health (CMV status not recorded). Some clones in this sample may be carry-over from other donors' samples. Both conserved end residues are part of each CDR3. Fields, in order: D gene, V gene, clone size, J gene, CDR3 DNA, CDR3 protein. D genes are given only for firm matches. The size of a clone is reported for some rows only, either as once, few or many, or as a class for expanded clones.

.	TRBV5-6	.	TRBJ2-1	TGTGCCAGCAGCGATACTAGGGCACATGAGCAGTTCTTC	CASSDTRAHEQFF
.	TRBV14	.	TRBJ1-1	TGTGCCAGCAGCCGTCCGGGGGCTAACACTGAAGCTTTCTTT	CASSRPGANTEAFF
.	TRBV27	few	TRBJ2-7	TGTGCCAGCGCCCAACAGGATGACTACGAGCAGTACTTC	CASAQQDDYEQYF
TRBD1	TRBV28	many	TRBJ1-4	TGTGCCAGCAGAAATCAGGGGGCAGCGAGGGCTAATGAAAAACTGTTTTTT	CASRNQGAARANEKLFF
TRBD1	TRBV5-1	few	TRBJ1-1	TGCGCCAGCGGACCTGGACAGGCTGAAGCTTTCTTT	CASGPGQAEAFF
.	TRBV6-2/TRBV6-3	few	TRBJ2-7	TGTGCCAGCAGTTACGACGTCAACGAGCAGTACTTC	CASSYDVNEQYF
TRBD1	TRBV6-5	.	TRBJ2-2	TGTGCCAGCGCAACAGGACAGGGAAACACCGGGGAGCTGTTTTTT	CASATGQGNTGELFF
.	TRBV7-9	many	TRBJ2-1	TGTGCCAGCAGCTTCGCCGGGACTCAACTCAATGAGCAGTTCTTC	CASSFAGTQLNEQFF
.	TRBV7-8	.	TRBJ2-5	TGTGCCAGCAGCTTAGAAGGCAGTTCCCAAGAGACCCAGTACTTC	CASSLEGSSQETQYF
TRBD2	TRBV7-2	.	TRBJ2-4	TGTGCCAGCAGCCAAGAATCGGGGGGGCGAAGTTCCAAAAACATTCAGTACTTC	CASSQESGGRSSKNIQYF
.	TRBV10-3	many	TRBJ1-1	TGTGCCATCAGTGAAGACGGGGGGGCACTCACTGAAGCTTTCTTT	CAISEDGGALTEAFF
.	TRBV7-9	.	TRBJ2-6	TGTGCCAGCAGCTCAATCGACTCCGGGACACAGGGGGCCAACGTCCTGACTTTC	CASSSIDSGTQGANVLTF
TRBD2	TRBV12-5	few	TRBJ2-1	TGTGCTAGTGGTTGGGGAGGGGAGCAGTTCTTC	CASGWGGEQFF
.	TRBV12-3/TRBV12-4	few	TRBJ1-4	TGTGCCAGCAGTTACATGAGTGGAGATGAAAAACTGTTTTTT	CASSYMSGDEKLFF
.	TRBV10-3	.	TRBJ1-1	TGTGCCATCAGTGATGTGAAGGGGGGAATCACTGAAGCTTTCTTT	CAISDVKGGITEAFF
TRBD1	TRBV19	many	TRBJ2-3	TGTGCCAGTAGAAACCAGGGACAGAAAAGCACAGATACGCAGTATTTT	CASRNQGQKSTDTQYF